The 25 T cell receptor beta chains reported below all come from one sample, sequenced in a study of OX40 agonist ivuxolimab in advanced cancers. Produced via immunoSEQ multiplex PCR; TCRdb's table is partial and in-frame only. Of 95,000 to 100,000 clones listed, 70% to 85% were seen once; the top ten hold roughly 1.5%. Sequenced here: CD4+ or CD8+ T cells sorted from blood, sampled in a trial of the OX40 agonist ivuxolimab. These receptors all come from an adult with an advanced solid tumor such as melanoma, head and neck, liver or kidney cancer.

For this clone: One end of the junction is discordant with germline, which a read error may explain. The chain has TRBV7-3 and TRBJ2-1, with D maybe TRBD2 (6 bases). The CDR3 consists of 14 residues. CDR1 and CDR2 (germline): SGHTA, FQGTGA. The CDR3 nucleotides read TGTGCCAGCAGCCTAACCCGGACTAACAATGAGCAGTTCTTC. Translating gives CASSLTRTNNEQFF.

The genes are TRBV6-1 and TRBJ2-2; D may correspond to TRBD1 or TRBD2 (5 bases each). Germline assignment: CDR1 MNHNS and CDR2 SASEGT. This CDR3 comprises 14 residues. Trimming removed 6 bases at V and 4 bases at J, with 12 bases between. CDR3 coding DNA: TGTGCCAGCAGCCCGGGACCGAGCACCGGGGAGCTGTTTTTT. This translates into CASSPGPSTGELFF.

This clone was counted a few times. The rearrangement links TRBV6-6 to TRBJ2-3; 8 bases line up with TRBD2. The CDR3 has 14 amino acids. Germline-derived CDR1 and CDR2 are MNHNY and SVGAGI (reference sequence). Trimming removed 5 bases from V and 5 bases from J; junction bases left unmatched: 6. This chain's CDR3 is CASSRGLAKDTQYF. The CDR3 region has the DNA TGTGCCAGCAGTCGAGGACTAGCCAAAGATACGCAGTATTTT.

The V and J genes are TRBV6-1 and TRBJ2-7; D is uncertain. There are 14 residues in the CDR3. The germline gives CDR1 MNHNS, CDR2 SASEGT. V gave up 2 bases and J gave up 0 bases, with 8 bases separating them. CDR3 in amino acids: CASSETAVSYEQYF. For the CDR3, the DNA is TGTGCCAGCAGTGAAACCGCAGTCTCCTACGAGCAGTACTTC.

This clone was picked up one time. The chain links TRBV28 to TRBJ2-7; D perhaps matches TRBD2 (6 bases). Germline lookup yields CDR1 MDHEN and CDR2 SYDVKM. V lost 6 bases, J lost 5 bases, and 17 bases lay in between. The CDR3 is 14 residues long. The CDR3 is CASSSGWRVNEQYF. The CDR3 coding sequence is TGTGCCAGCAGCAGTGGTTGGAGGGTAAACGAGCAGTACTTC.

The chain joins TRBV12-1 to TRBJ2-4. TRBV12-1 is a recognized pseudogene. The CDR3 has 14 amino acids. The CDR3 DNA reads as TGTGCCAGCAGGGGGGACCCCGGCAAAAACATTCAGTACTTC. Residues: CASRGDPGKNIQYF.

This clone was seen a handful of times. V and J are TRBV5-1 and TRBJ1-1; D ambiguous. Deletions cut 2 bases from V and 1 base from J, with 9 bases between. Germline loops: CDR1 SGHRS, CDR2 YFSETQ. This CDR3 spans 14 amino acids. The CDR3 DNA reads TGCGCCAGCAGCTTCTTCCAGGAGAACACTGAAGCTTTCTTT. It yields the protein CASSFFQENTEAFF.

For the CDR3, the DNA is TGTGCCAGTAACGGGAGGCCCCGCACAGATACGCAGTATTTT. Residues: CASNGRPRTDTQYF. The gene calls are TRBV19 and TRBJ2-3; 7 bases fit TRBD2. The CDR3 loop spans 14 amino acids. From germline, CDR1 is LNHDA and CDR2 SQIVND (reference sequence). V was clipped by 7 bases and J by 1 base; unmatched bases: 5. The variable domain in full, with the rest retrieved from reference TRBV19 and TRBJ2-3, is DGGITQSPKYLFRKEGQNVTLSCEQNLNHDAMYWYRQDPGQGLRLIYYSQIVNDFQKGDIAEGYSVSREKKESFPLTVTSAQKNPTAFYLCASNGRPRTDTQYFGPGTRLTVL.

This chain joins TRBV28 and TRBJ2-5; D unresolved. The CDR3 sequence is 13 residues long. V gave up 5 bases and J gave up 3 bases, with 10 bases separating them. Germline CDR1 is MDHEN and CDR2 is SYDVKM. The chain's CDR3 is CASSKRVKETQYF. The CDR3 nucleotides read TGTGCCAGCAGTAAACGCGTAAAAGAGACCCAGTACTTC.

V and J are TRBV2 and TRBJ2-5; 14 nucleotides match TRBD2. J lost 4 bases, V lost 5 bases, and 9 bases had no gene match. The germline gives CDR1 SNHLY, CDR2 FYNNEI. The CDR3 spans 17 residues. CDR3 sequence (DNA): TGTGCCAGCAGTCGACTAGCGGGAGGGGAACGCGGAGAGACCCAGTACTTC. Protein sequence: CASSRLAGGERGETQYF.

The chain couples TRBV7-9 to TRBJ2-7; D is possibly TRBD1 or TRBD2 (7 bases each). V was pared by 0 bases and J by 4 bases, with 13 bases between. In germline, CDR1 is SEHNR, CDR2 FQNEAQ (reference sequence). The CDR3 is 15 residues long. CDR3 bases: TGTGCCAGCAGCTTAGCGGGCGGGGGACAGTACGAGCAGTACTTC. Translating it yields CASSLAGGGQYEQYF.

The chain employs TRBV5-4 and TRBJ1-2; D may be TRBD1 (6 bases). The CDR3 consists of 14 residues. CDR1 is SGHNT, CDR2 YYREEE, per germline (reference sequence). Trimming stripped 0 bases from V and 2 bases from J, with 8 bases between. The CDR3 protein is CASSLVQGNYGYTF. CDR3 bases: TGTGCCAGCAGCTTGGTTCAGGGGAACTATGGCTACACCTTC.

On this clone itself: The junction differs from germline at one of its ends, possibly a read error. The chain combines TRBV2 with TRBJ1-2; D not certain. The length of the CDR3 is 13 residues. Germline V gene sequence: CDR1 SNHLY, CDR2 FYNNEI. CDR3 in DNA: TGTGCCAGCAGTGAAGACGGTATACCTACCACTCGCTTC. Translation: CASSEDGIPTTRF. Variable domain in full (rest from reference TRBV2 and TRBJ1-2): EPEVTQTPSHQVTQMGQEVILRCVPISNHLYFYWYRQILGQKVEFLVSFYNNEISEKSEIFDDQFSVERPDGSNFTLKIRSTKLEDSAMYFCASSEDGIPTTRFGSGTRLTVV.

The chain has TRBV4-1 and TRBJ2-6; D may be TRBD1 (8 bases). V was cut by 0 bases and J by 9 bases, with 15 bases left in between. The CDR3 length is 16 residues. Germline V CDR1 and CDR2: MGHRA, YSYEKL. CDR3 amino acids: CASSQERTGRVNVLTF. The CDR3 DNA follows: TGCGCCAGCAGCCAAGAGAGGACAGGGAGGGTCAACGTCCTGACTTTC.

V and J are TRBV5-1 and TRBJ2-6, with 7 positions matching TRBD2. CDR1 is SGHRS and CDR2 is YFSETQ in the germline V gene. Trimming at V came to 4 bases and at J to 0 bases, leaving 10 bases not matched to a gene. The CDR3 runs to 18 residues. The CDR3 is CASSPGWGGTSGANVLTF. The CDR3 DNA reads TGCGCCAGCAGCCCCGGTTGGGGGGGGACCTCTGGGGCCAACGTCCTGACTTTC. Variable domain in full (rest from reference TRBV5-1 and TRBJ2-6): KAGVTQTPRYLIKTRGQQVTLSCSPISGHRSVSWYQQTPGQGLQFLFEYFSETQRNKGNFPGRFSGRQFSNSRSEMNVSTLELGDSALYLCASSPGWGGTSGANVLTFGAGSRLTVL.

This clone turned up a few times. The chain has TRBV30 and TRBJ1-2, with 7 bases that match TRBD1. CDR3 length equals 14 residues. Trimming cost V 1 base and J 0 bases; bases outside gene matches: 2. Germline V gene sequence: CDR1 GTSNPN, CDR2 SVGIG (reference sequence). The CDR3 DNA reads as TGTGCCTGGAGTGGGGACAGCCCTAACTATGGCTACACCTTC. Translated: CAWSGDSPNYGYTF.

This clone was recorded once. The rearrangement joins TRBV27 to TRBJ2-1, with D possibly matching TRBD1 (6 bases). The CDR3 consists of 14 residues. The V gene's germline CDR1 is MNHEY and CDR2 SMNVEV (reference sequence). Between the trimmed V and J ends, which lost 6 bases and 8 bases, there was a span of 17 bases. The CDR3 DNA reads as TGTGCCAGCAGCTACAGGGATAGTGGGGATGAGCAGTTCTTC. Protein product: CASSYRDSGDEQFF.

The chain joins TRBV30 to TRBJ2-1, with 13 bases identical to TRBD2. The CDR3 is 16 residues long. The V gene end was trimmed by 1 base and the J gene end by 8 bases; junction bases not matched to a gene: 8. Germline-derived CDR1 and CDR2 are GTSNPN and SVGIG (reference sequence). The CDR3 DNA reads as TGTGCCTGGAGTGCCCTTACTAGCGGGAGGGTCTATGAGCAGTTCTTC. This encodes CAWSALTSGRVYEQFF.

The rearrangement links TRBV7-2 to TRBJ1-2; TRBD1 might be the D (6 bases). The germline V gene has CDR1 SGHTA and CDR2 FQGNSA. The length of the CDR3 is 15 residues. The V end was cut by 2 bases, the J end by 3 bases, with 13 bases between. Written as DNA, the CDR3 is TGTGCCAGCAGCTTACAAGGGGGGGCGGACTATGGCTACACCTTC. Protein product: CASSLQGGADYGYTF.

This clone was observed a handful of times. The chain joins TRBV6-6 to TRBJ1-5; D possibly corresponds to TRBD1 (6 bases). V was clipped by 6 bases and J by 0 bases, with 12 bases between them. CDR1 and CDR2 (germline): MNHNY, SVGAGI (reference sequence). This CDR3 has 15 residues. The CDR3 sequence: CASRKQGLSNQPQHF. The CDR3 DNA is TGTGCCAGCAGAAAACAGGGACTTAGCAATCAGCCCCAGCATTTT.

DNA for the CDR3: TGTGCCAGCAGATCTCGGACAGGGGTAGAGACCCAGTACTTC. Amino acid sequence: CASRSRTGVETQYF. The chain has TRBV6-1 and TRBJ2-5; 9 bases match TRBD1. Per germline, CDR1 MNHNS and CDR2 SASEGT. V trimming: 6 bases; J trimming: 4 bases; junction bases outside the gene matches: 6. This CDR3 is 14 amino acids long.

The genes are TRBV2 and TRBJ2-7; TRBD2 is a possible D gene (6 bases). Looked up from germline, CDR1 is SNHLY and CDR2 is FYNNEI. This CDR3 contains 12 residues. V was cut by 6 bases and J by 2 bases, with 8 bases left in between. The CDR3 region is CASRGGAYEQYF. The DNA of the CDR3 is TGTGCCAGCAGGGGGGGTGCCTACGAGCAGTACTTC.

The J gene is TRBJ1-1, the V gene TRBV10-3; D is unresolved. The CDR3 runs 15 residues. CDR1 and CDR2 from the germline V gene are ENHRY and SYGVKD. V dropped 4 bases and J dropped 0 bases, with 12 bases sitting between them. CDR3 region: CAISVRAGMNTEAFF. Here the CDR3 DNA reads TGTGCCATCAGTGTTAGGGCAGGTATGAACACTGAAGCTTTCTTT.

Notes on this clone: One end of the junction fails to match germline, which may point to a read error. The chain uses TRBV6-1 and TRBJ2-1, with 9 bases that match TRBD2. This CDR3 is 17 amino acids long. Germline lookup yields CDR1 MNHNS and CDR2 SASEGT. Here the CDR3 DNA reads TGTGCCAGCACTGAACTAGCGGGTGCCGGCTCCTACAATGAGCAGTTCTTC. Translation gives CASTELAGAGSYNEQFF.

This clone was seen more than once but under ten times. The chain has TRBV5-1 and TRBJ2-5, with 9 bases fitting TRBD1. V shed 3 bases and J 1 base; nucleotides not matched to a gene: 7. This CDR3 comprises 16 residues. The germline V gene encodes CDR1 SGHRS and CDR2 YFSETQ. The CDR3 DNA follows: TGCGCCAGCAGCTCCCTGGTGGGACAGGGCCAAGAGACCCAGTACTTC. Its translation: CASSSLVGQGQETQYF.